One and the same sample provided the 13 T cell receptor beta chains below, sequenced in a study of control samples from healthy donors and cancer patients. TCRdb's table, derived via immunoSEQ multiplex PCR, lists solely in-frame clones and lacks some. The repertoire holds about 140,000 clones, approximately 91% seen once, with over 4% in the top ten. Sequencing was carried out using blood. The receptors derive from a man aged 25-40 years in good health.

The gene calls are TRBV10-3 and TRBJ2-5; D may be TRBD1 or TRBD2 (6 bases each). The CDR3 loop spans 15 amino acids. The germline V gene encodes CDR1 ENHRY and CDR2 SYGVKD. V gave up 0 bases and J gave up 5 bases, with 13 bases separating them. The CDR3 is CAISESWGASETQYF. Here the CDR3 DNA reads TGTGCCATCAGTGAGTCCTGGGGGGCCTCGGAGACCCAGTACTTC.

The J gene is TRBJ2-3, the V gene TRBV4-3, with 9 bases that match TRBD1. Per the germline V gene, CDR1 is LGHNA and CDR2 is YSLEER. V lost 0 bases, J lost 2 bases, and 9 bases stayed unmatched. This CDR3 is built from 18 residues. Written as DNA, the CDR3 is TGCGCCAGCAGCCAAGATGCTGGGACAGGGATGCTCACAGATACGCAGTATTTT. This codes for CASSQDAGTGMLTDTQYF.

The V call is TRBV5-1, the J call TRBJ2-7; D perhaps matches TRBD2 (5 bases). Germline V gene data show CDR1 as SGHRS and CDR2 as YFSETQ. This CDR3 is built from 14 residues. The V end was cut by 0 bases, the J end by 3 bases, with 10 bases between. Here the CDR3 reads CASSLVPGNYEQYF. CDR3 nucleotide sequence: TGCGCCAGCAGCTTGGTACCCGGGAACTACGAGCAGTACTTC. Filled out from reference TRBV5-1 and TRBJ2-7, the complete variable domain reads KAGVTQTPRYLIKTRGQQVTLSCSPISGHRSVSWYQQTPGQGLQFLFEYFSETQRNKGNFPGRFSGRQFSNSRSEMNVSTLELGDSALYLCASSLVPGNYEQYFGPGTRLTVT.

Worth noting for this clone: Within the sample, other DNA sequences also encode this same CDR3. The chain links TRBV7-3 to TRBJ1-2; tentative D call: TRBD1 (5 bases). Trimming removed 2 bases from V and 5 bases from J, with 9 bases in between. CDR3 size: 13 residues. Germline V CDR1 and CDR2: SGHTA, FQGTGA. In nucleotides, the CDR3 is TGTGCCAGCAGCTTAGATGGGGGGTATGGCTACACCTTC. It specifies CASSLDGGYGYTF.

V usage is TRBV6-2 or TRBV6-3 and J usage is TRBJ1-2, with 7 bases aligning to TRBD1. The germline gives CDR1 MNHEY, CDR2 SVGEGT. The length of the CDR3 is 15 residues. Trimming removed 2 bases from V and 2 bases from J; junction bases left unmatched: 5. CDR3: CASSYPTGANYGYTF. The CDR3, as DNA: TGTGCCAGCAGTTACCCCACAGGGGCGAACTATGGCTACACCTTC.

V and J are TRBV7-2 and TRBJ1-4; possible D gene TRBD1, 5 bases. The CDR3 is made up of 14 amino acids. Trimming shortened V by 2 bases and J by 8 bases, and 12 bases separated the two germline ends. Germline V gene data show CDR1 as SGHTA and CDR2 as FQGNSA. The CDR3 DNA reads TGTGCCAGCAGCTTAACGGGGACGGGGGAAAAACTGTTTTTT. Translation: CASSLTGTGEKLFF.

The rearrangement links TRBV3-1 (or the pseudogene TRBV3-2) to TRBJ1-1, with 7 bases matching TRBD1. Unmatched junction bases numbered 6, after V lost 4 bases and J lost 4 bases. Germline loops: CDR1 LGHDT, CDR2 YNNKEL (reference sequence). This CDR3 has 14 amino acids. The CDR3 spells CASSPNRGSTEAFF. CDR3 coding DNA: TGTGCCAGCAGCCCCAACAGGGGAAGCACTGAAGCTTTCTTT.

This chain connects TRBV7-2 to TRBJ1-1; tentative D call: TRBD1 (6 bases). Germline V CDR1 and CDR2: SGHTA, FQGNSA. Trimming removed 4 bases at V and 5 bases at J, with 14 bases between. This CDR3 contains 14 residues. This CDR3 reads CASSSNGGATEAFF. The CDR3 nucleotides read TGTGCCAGCAGCTCAAACGGGGGGGCAACTGAAGCTTTCTTT.

CDR3 loop: CARIIEGQGPGELFF. The CDR3 DNA reads TGTGCCAGGATAATTGAGGGACAGGGGCCCGGGGAGCTGTTTTTT. The V gene is TRBV19, the J gene TRBJ2-2; TRBD1 matches 10 bases. The CDR3 sequence is 15 residues long. With 9 bases clipped from V and 6 bases from J, the junction kept 10 bases outside the gene matches. CDR1 and CDR2 from the germline V gene are LNHDA and SQIVND (reference sequence).

The rearrangement links TRBV7-3 to TRBJ2-1; either TRBD1 or TRBD2 may supply D (5 bases each). The V gene lost 4 bases and the J gene lost 6 bases, with 13 bases spanning the gap. The CDR3 length is 14 residues. Germline values: CDR1 SGHTA, CDR2 FQGTGA. This CDR3 is CASSSPRGANEQFF. The CDR3, as DNA: TGTGCCAGCAGCTCCCCGAGGGGAGCCAATGAGCAGTTCTTC.

This clone has a handful of counts. CDR3 sequence reads: CASSGTSGRLGEQFF. CDR3 DNA: TGTGCCAGCAGTGGGACTAGCGGGAGGTTGGGTGAGCAGTTCTTC. This sequence joins TRBV25-1 and TRBJ2-1; TRBD2 matches at 14 bases. Germline-derived CDR1 and CDR2 are MGHDK and SYGVNS. J gave up 9 bases and V 4 bases, and 5 bases lay outside the gene matches. The CDR3 is 15 residues long.

This clone has just one count. This chain links TRBV4-3 with TRBJ1-3; the D is unclear. Trimming stripped 0 bases from V and 1 base from J, with 13 bases between. The CDR3 runs 17 residues. The germline V gene encodes CDR1 LGHNA and CDR2 YSLEER. CDR3 nucleotides: TGCGCCAGCAGCCAAGATGTTTTCTCGGGGTCTGGAAACACCATATATTTT. Translating it yields CASSQDVFSGSGNTIYF.

This clone has a handful of counts. This rearrangement joins TRBV19 to TRBJ1-2; the D is unclear. The V and J ends lost 5 bases and 4 bases respectively, with 11 bases between them. The CDR3 has 13 residues. Per the germline V gene, CDR1 is LNHDA and CDR2 is SQIVND (reference sequence). The CDR3 bases are TGTGCCAGTAGTCCTGACGGAACCTATGGCTACACCTTC. The encoded protein is CASSPDGTYGYTF. Full variable domain (remainder filled in from reference TRBV19 and TRBJ1-2): DGGITQSPKYLFRKEGQNVTLSCEQNLNHDAMYWYRQDPGQGLRLIYYSQIVNDFQKGDIAEGYSVSREKKESFPLTVTSAQKNPTAFYLCASSPDGTYGYTFGSGTRLTVV.